These 13 T cell receptor beta chains were all obtained from the same sample, sequenced in a study of blood T cell repertoires in COVID-19 (dated by TCRdb to the early 2020s). Library preparation employed the immunoSEQ multiplex PCR assay. Imported from immuneACCESS, the table was reduced by TCRdb to in-frame sequences with V and J called. These copies leave out some clones; in studies compared against another copy, an unresolved V gene accounts for under half, and the cause of the remainder is not known. The table for this sample lists hundreds of thousands of clones; about 87% of them were counted only once. The ten largest clones capture about 1.2% of the sample. Sequencing was carried out using peripheral blood. The receptors were sampled from a man between 70 and 80 years old with acute or convalescent COVID-19.

V and J are TRBV4-2 and TRBJ1-4; D perhaps matches TRBD1 (6 bases). The V end was cut by 4 bases, the J end by 4 bases, with 16 bases between. Germline V lookup: CDR1 LGHNA, CDR2 YNFKEQ. This CDR3 region has 16 residues. CDR3 region: CASSRSGQTSNEKLFF. The CDR3, as DNA: TGTGCCAGCAGCCGATCAGGACAGACGAGTAATGAAAAACTGTTTTTT.

This chain joins TRBV4-1 and TRBJ2-1; 9 nucleotides line up with TRBD1. CDR1 is MGHRA, CDR2 YSYEKL, per germline. The CDR3 sequence is 13 residues long. V lost 4 bases, J lost 8 bases, and 3 bases stayed unmatched. The CDR3: CASSLRTGDEQFF. As DNA, the CDR3 is TGCGCCAGCAGCCTACGGACAGGGGATGAGCAGTTCTTC.

The chain links TRBV6-5 to TRBJ2-7; 12 positions match TRBD1. V was clipped by 7 bases and J by 0 bases; unmatched bases: 1. Germline CDR1 MNHEY, CDR2 SVGAGI. This CDR3 has 14 amino acids. The CDR3 region is CASMGQGASYEQYF. In DNA, the CDR3 is TGTGCCAGCATGGGACAGGGGGCCTCCTACGAGCAGTACTTC.

This clone was found once. CDR3 sequence (DNA): TGTGCCAGCAGCCCACAGATGAACACTGAAGCTTTCTTT. Translation: CASSPQMNTEAFF. The V call is TRBV7-3, the J call TRBJ1-1; no firm D call. This CDR3 region has 13 residues. CDR1 and CDR2 (germline): SGHTA, FQGTGA. The germline V and J ends were trimmed by 5 bases and 0 bases, with 7 bases remaining between them.

This chain uses TRBV2 with TRBJ2-4, with 8 positions matching TRBD2. CDR1 and CDR2 from the germline V gene are SNHLY and FYNNEI. CDR3 length: 13 residues. Trimming at V came to 2 bases and at J to 16 bases, leaving 10 bases not matched to a gene. The CDR3 DNA reads as TGTGCCAGCAGTGAAAGAGGTTACGGGGGGGATTACTTC. Translation: CASSERGYGGDYF.

V is TRBV6-5 and J is TRBJ2-2; 7 nucleotides agree with TRBD1. Trimming cost V 5 bases and J 7 bases; bases outside gene matches: 4. The CDR3 length is 13 residues. Germline values: CDR1 MNHEY, CDR2 SVGAGI. CDR3 protein: CASSRQGNGELFF. In DNA form, the CDR3 reads TGTGCCAGCAGTAGACAGGGCAACGGGGAGCTGTTTTTT.

The chain's CDR3 is CASSPGGAEVDGYTF. DNA for the CDR3: TGTGCCAGCTCACCAGGAGGGGCAGAGGTGGATGGCTACACCTTC. V and J are TRBV18 and TRBJ1-2, with a weak D call TRBD1 (5 bases). Germline V gene lookup returns CDR1 KGHSH and CDR2 LQKENI. Trimming cost V 2 bases and J 6 bases, with 16 bases left between them. The CDR3 contains 15 residues.

This chain joins TRBV11-2 and TRBJ1-1; the D gene is possibly TRBD1 (5 bases). The CDR3 extends over 14 amino acids. CDR1 is SGHAT and CDR2 is FQNNGV in the germline V gene. Trimming pared 2 bases from V and 1 base from J, leaving 8 bases between. The DNA of the CDR3 is TGTGCCAGCAGCTTATCGGGGGGGAACACTGAAGCTTTCTTT. Translating gives CASSLSGGNTEAFF.

This clone has a single count. The chain uses TRBV7-3 and TRBJ2-5; 9 bases agree with TRBD1. V trimming: 1 base; J trimming: 3 bases; junction bases outside the gene matches: 3. The CDR3 is 15 residues long. CDR1 is SGHTA, CDR2 FQGTGA, per germline. The CDR3 loop is CASSLMGQGEETQYF. DNA for the CDR3: TGTGCCAGCAGCTTAATGGGACAGGGCGAAGAGACCCAGTACTTC.

The J gene is TRBJ1-2, the V gene TRBV6-1; 12 bases agree with TRBD1. This CDR3 contains 15 residues. Losses at the gene ends were 2 bases for V and 6 bases for J; bases not matched to a gene: 4. Looked up from germline, CDR1 is MNHNS and CDR2 is SASEGT. In nucleotides, the CDR3 is TGTGCCAGCAGTGAAAGGGGACAGGGGGCAAATGGCTACACCTTC. It specifies CASSERGQGANGYTF.

The chain couples TRBV9 to TRBJ1-6, with 7 bases fitting TRBD1. Germline V gene data show CDR1 as SGDLS and CDR2 as YYNGEE. With V trimmed by 3 bases and J by 4 bases, 4 bases remained unmatched. There are 15 residues in the CDR3. CDR3 DNA sequence: TGTGCCAGCAGCGCGTCGACAGGGTATAATTCACCCCTCCACTTT. This encodes CASSASTGYNSPLHF.

This clone was seen just once. The V gene is TRBV6-5, the J gene TRBJ1-5; 9 bases map to TRBD1. CDR1 and CDR2 (germline): MNHEY, SVGAGI. This CDR3 is 15 amino acids long. The V segment lost 2 bases and the J segment 4 bases; nucleotides outside the gene matches: 3. The CDR3 DNA reads TGTGCCAGCAGTTACAGGGGGACAGGGAATCAGCCCCAGCATTTT. Translated: CASSYRGTGNQPQHF.

V usage is TRBV4-3 and J usage is TRBJ2-6, with 8 bases matching TRBD1. With V trimmed by 4 bases and J by 3 bases, 5 bases remained unmatched. The germline gives CDR1 LGHNA, CDR2 YSLEER. The CDR3 runs 16 residues. The CDR3 nucleotides read TGCGCCAGCAGCCGAGGACAGGGAGGTGGGGCCAACGTCCTGACTTTC. It is translated as CASSRGQGGGANVLTF.